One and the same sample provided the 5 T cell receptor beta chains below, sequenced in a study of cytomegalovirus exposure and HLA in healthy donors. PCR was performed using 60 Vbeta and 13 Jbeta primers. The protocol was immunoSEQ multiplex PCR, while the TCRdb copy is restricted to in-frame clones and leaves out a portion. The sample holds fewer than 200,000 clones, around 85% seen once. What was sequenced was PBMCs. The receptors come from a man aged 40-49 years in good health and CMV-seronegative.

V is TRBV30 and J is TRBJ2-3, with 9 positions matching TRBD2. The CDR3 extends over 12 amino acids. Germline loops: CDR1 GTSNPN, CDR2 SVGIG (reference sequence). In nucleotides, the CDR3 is TGTGCGATGCGGGGGGGAGAGGATACGCAGTATTTT. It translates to CAMRGGEDTQYF.

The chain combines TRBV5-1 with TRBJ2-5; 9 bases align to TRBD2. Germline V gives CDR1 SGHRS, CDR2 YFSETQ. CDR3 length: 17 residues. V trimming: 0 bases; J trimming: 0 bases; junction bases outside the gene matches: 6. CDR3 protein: CASSLASAGGYQETQYF. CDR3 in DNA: TGCGCCAGCAGCTTGGCCTCGGCGGGGGGGTACCAAGAGACCCAGTACTTC.

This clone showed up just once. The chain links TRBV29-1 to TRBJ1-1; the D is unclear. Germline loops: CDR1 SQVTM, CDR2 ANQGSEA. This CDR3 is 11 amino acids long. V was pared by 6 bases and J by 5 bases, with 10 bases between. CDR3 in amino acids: CSVPADTEAFF. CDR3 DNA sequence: TGCAGCGTCCCAGCGGATACTGAAGCTTTCTTT.

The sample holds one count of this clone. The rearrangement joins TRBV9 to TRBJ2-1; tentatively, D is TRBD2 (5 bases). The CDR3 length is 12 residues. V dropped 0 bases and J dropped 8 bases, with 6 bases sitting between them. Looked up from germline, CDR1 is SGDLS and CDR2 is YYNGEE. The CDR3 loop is CASSVVRDEQFF. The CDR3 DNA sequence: TGTGCCAGCAGCGTAGTGCGGGATGAGCAGTTCTTC.

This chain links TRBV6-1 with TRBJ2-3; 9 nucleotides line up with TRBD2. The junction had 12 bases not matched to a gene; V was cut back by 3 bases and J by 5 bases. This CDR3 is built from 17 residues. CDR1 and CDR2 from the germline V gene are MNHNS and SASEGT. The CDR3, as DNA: TGTGCCAGCAGTGAGGAGGGTCAGCGGGGGGCCGGAGATACGCAGTATTTT. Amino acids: CASSEEGQRGAGDTQYF.